This T cell receptor beta chain was sequenced in a study of cytomegalovirus exposure and HLA in healthy donors. Whole-study results and caveats: It was approximately 150 TCR beta chains that were listed as cytomegalovirus-associated.

Primers included in the PCR were 60 Vbeta and 13 Jbeta primers. TCRdb keeps only in-frame clones here, not all; method: immunoSEQ multiplex PCR. The sample holds 300,000 or so clones; about 83% are singletons and the top ten take roughly 2%. At sampling all donors were nominally healthy, likely with unrecorded immune exposures. As regards this clone: No antigen is known for it.

CDR1 and CDR2 (germline): MGHDK, SYGVNS. CDR3 length: 16 residues. V shed 3 bases and J 2 bases; nucleotides not matched to a gene: 5. This sequence joins TRBV25-1 and TRBJ2-1, with 9 bases identical to TRBD2. This TCR came from a woman between 40 and 50 years old in good health and CMV-seropositive. The sequenced sample was PBMCs. The DNA of the CDR3 is TGTGCCAGCAGTGAGGGCGGGAGGGCCGCCTACAATGAGCAGTTCTTC. The encoded protein is CASSEGGRAAYNEQFF. The whole variable domain, filled in from reference TRBV25-1 and TRBJ2-1, reads EADIYQTPRYLVIGTGKKITLECSQTMGHDKMYWYQQDPGMELHLIHYSYGVNSTEKGDLSSESTVSRIRTEHFPLTLESARPSHTSQYLCASSEGGRAAYNEQFFGPGTRLTVL.